This T cell receptor beta chain was retrieved from a study of T-cell memory formation after mild COVID-19. This CDR3 is 14 amino acids long. V dropped 7 bases and J dropped 5; count of bases not matched to a gene: 10. Germline V CDR1 and CDR2: SGHDN, FVKESK. This clonotype was recorded a few times. Via MiXCR, TCRdb re-called the 5' RACE reads, giving one row per CDR3 protein. The table includes approximately 560,000 distinct CDR3 sequences, around 15% detected once. Material: PBMCs or a T cell subset sorted from them (not recorded which). The receptor was isolated from an adult woman who had mild COVID-19 (a few samples of this study predate the infection). Cell type and time point are not known. The V and J genes are TRBV14 and TRBJ2-5, with 7 bases aligning to TRBD2. Here the CDR3 DNA reads TGTGCCAGCACGGGTGGCGGGAGAGCGGAGACCCAGTACTTC. Its translation: CASTGGGRAETQYF.